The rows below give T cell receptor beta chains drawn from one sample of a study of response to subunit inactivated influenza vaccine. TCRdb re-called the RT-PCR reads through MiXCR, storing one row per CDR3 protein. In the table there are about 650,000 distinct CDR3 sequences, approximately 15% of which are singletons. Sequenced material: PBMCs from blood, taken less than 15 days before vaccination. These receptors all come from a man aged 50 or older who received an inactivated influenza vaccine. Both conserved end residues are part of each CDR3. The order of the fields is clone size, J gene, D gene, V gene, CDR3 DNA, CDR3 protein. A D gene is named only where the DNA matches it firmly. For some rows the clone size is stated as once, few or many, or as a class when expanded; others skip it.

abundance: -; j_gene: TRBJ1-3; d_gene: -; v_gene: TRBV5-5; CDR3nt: TGTGCCAGCAGCTGGGGTCAGGGGCACTCTGGAAACACCATATATTTT; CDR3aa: CASSWGQGHSGNTIYF
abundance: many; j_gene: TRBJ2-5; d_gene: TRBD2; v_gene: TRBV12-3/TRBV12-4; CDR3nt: TGTGCCAGCAGTTATACACTAGCGGTCTCAGAGACCCAGTACTTC; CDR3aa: CASSYTLAVSETQYF
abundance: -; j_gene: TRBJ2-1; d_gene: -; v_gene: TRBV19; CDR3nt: TGTGCCAGTAGTATAGACAGGCAGGCGGGATATCAGCGGATTTACAATGAGCAGTTCTTC; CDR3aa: CASSIDRQAGYQRIYNEQFF
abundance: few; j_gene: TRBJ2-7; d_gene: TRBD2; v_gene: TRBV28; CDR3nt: TGTGCCAGCAGATTTCGGGATAGCGGGAACTACGAGCAGTACTTC; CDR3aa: CASRFRDSGNYEQYF
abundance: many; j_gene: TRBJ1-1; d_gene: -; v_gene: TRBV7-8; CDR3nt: TGTGCCAGCAGCTTATTGGGGGGTGTAGGGACTGAAGCTTTCTTT; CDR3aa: CASSLLGGVGTEAFF
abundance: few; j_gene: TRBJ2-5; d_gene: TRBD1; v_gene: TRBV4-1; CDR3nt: TGCGCCAGCAGCCAAGTGGGACAGGGCCAAGAGACCCAGTACTTC; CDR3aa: CASSQVGQGQETQYF
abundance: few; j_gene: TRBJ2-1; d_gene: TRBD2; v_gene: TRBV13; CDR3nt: TGTGCCAGCAGCGGTCCGGGACTAGCGGGGTACAATGAGCAGTTCTTC; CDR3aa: CASSGPGLAGYNEQFF
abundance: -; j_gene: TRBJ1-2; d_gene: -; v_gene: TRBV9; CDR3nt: TGTGCCAGCAGCGCTGACAGGATTTATGGCTACACCTTC; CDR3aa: CASSADRIYGYTF
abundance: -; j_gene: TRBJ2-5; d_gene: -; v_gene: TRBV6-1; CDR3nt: TGTGCCAGCAGTGAAGAGCGACCCACCCAAGGGACCCAGTACTTC; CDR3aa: CASSEERPTQGTQYF
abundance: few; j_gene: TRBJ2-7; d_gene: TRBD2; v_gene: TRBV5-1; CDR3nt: TGCGCCAGCAGCACCCAACCGACTAGCGGGAGTTCCTCCTACGAGCAGTACTTC; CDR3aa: CASSTQPTSGSSSYEQYF
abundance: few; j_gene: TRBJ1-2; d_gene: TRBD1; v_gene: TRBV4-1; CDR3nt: TGCGCCAGCAGCCAGGGACAGATCTATGGCTACACCTTC; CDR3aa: CASSQGQIYGYTF
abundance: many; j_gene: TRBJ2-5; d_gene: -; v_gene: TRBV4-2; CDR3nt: TGTGCCAGCAGCCAAGCGTTAGAAAGAGAGACCCAGTACTTC; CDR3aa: CASSQALERETQYF
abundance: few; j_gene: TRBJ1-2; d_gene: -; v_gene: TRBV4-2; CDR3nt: TGTGCCAGCAGCCAAACCGGTCTCCGGGGCTACACCTTC; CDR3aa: CASSQTGLRGYTF
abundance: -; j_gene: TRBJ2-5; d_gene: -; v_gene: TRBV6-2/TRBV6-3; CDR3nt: TGTGCCATAAATCGACCCCTTGGGACCCAGTACTTC; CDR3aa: CAINRPLGTQYF
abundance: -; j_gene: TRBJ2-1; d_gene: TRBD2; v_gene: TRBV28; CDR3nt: TGTGCCAGCAGTTTCGGGGGGGCCGGAACCTACAATGAGCAGTTCTTC; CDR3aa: CASSFGGAGTYNEQFF
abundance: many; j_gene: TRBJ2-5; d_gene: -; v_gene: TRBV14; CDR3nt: TGTGCCAGCAGCCCACGACTTTACAGCGTGGAGACCCAGTACTTC; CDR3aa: CASSPRLYSVETQYF
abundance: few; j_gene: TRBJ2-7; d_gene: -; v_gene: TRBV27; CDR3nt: TGTGCCAGCAGTCTCAAAATAGGGACCCCTGAGCAGTACTTC; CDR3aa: CASSLKIGTPEQYF
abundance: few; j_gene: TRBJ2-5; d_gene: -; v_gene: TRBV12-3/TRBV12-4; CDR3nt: TGTGCCAGCAGTCATACAGGGCAAGAGACCCAGTACTTC; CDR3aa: CASSHTGQETQYF
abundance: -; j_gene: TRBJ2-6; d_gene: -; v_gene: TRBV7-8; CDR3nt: TGTGCCAGCAGCTTCTTCTCTGGGGCCAACGTCCTGACTTTC; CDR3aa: CASSFFSGANVLTF
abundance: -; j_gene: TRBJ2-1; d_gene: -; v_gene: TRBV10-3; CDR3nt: TGTGCCATCAGGGGCGGTACTTTTTTGTCTTGGTTCTTC; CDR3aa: CAIRGGTFLSWFF
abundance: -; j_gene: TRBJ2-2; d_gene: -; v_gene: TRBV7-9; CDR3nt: TGTGCCAGCAGCTTAGCGTTGGGCCCTACAGGGGAGCTGTTTTTT; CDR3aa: CASSLALGPTGELFF
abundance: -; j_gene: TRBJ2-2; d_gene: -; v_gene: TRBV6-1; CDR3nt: TGTGCCAGCAGTGAGCGGAGTCTCGGGGAGCTGTTTTTT; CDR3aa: CASSERSLGELFF
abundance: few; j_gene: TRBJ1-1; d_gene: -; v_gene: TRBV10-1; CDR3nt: TGCGCCAGCAGTGCCGGGGGATCGAACACTGAAGCTTTCTTT; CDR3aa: CASSAGGSNTEAFF
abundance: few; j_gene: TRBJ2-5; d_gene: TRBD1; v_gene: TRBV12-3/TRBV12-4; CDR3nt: TGTGCCAGCAGTTTTAGGGGTCAGGGGGTGGAAGAGACCCAGTACTTC; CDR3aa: CASSFRGQGVEETQYF
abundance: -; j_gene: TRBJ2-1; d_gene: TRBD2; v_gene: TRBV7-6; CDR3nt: TGTGCCAGCAGCTTAGGCGCTAGCGGGGGTATTAATGAGCAGTTCTTC; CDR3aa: CASSLGASGGINEQFF
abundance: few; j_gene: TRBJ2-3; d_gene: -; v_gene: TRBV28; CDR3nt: TGTGCCAGCAGTTTATCGGGACCTAGCACAGATACGCAGTATTTT; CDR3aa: CASSLSGPSTDTQYF
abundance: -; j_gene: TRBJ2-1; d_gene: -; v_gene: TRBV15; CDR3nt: TGTGCCACCAGCCCCCGCGCGGTAGCGAGCAAGCAGTTCTTC; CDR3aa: CATSPRAVASKQFF
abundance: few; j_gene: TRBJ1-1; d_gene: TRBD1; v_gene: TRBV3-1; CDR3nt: TGTGCCAGCAGCCCCCGACAGGGCTCGGGGGAGAACACTGAAGCTTTCTTT; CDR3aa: CASSPRQGSGENTEAFF
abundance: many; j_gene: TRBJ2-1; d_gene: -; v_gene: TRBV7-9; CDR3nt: TGTGCCAGCAGCCTCTACGGGCGTTACAATGAGCAGTTCTTC; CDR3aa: CASSLYGRYNEQFF
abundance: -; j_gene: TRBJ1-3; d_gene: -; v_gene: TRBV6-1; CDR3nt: TGTGCCAGCAGGAAGGACAGTCTCTCTGGAAACACCATATATTTT; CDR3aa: CASRKDSLSGNTIYF
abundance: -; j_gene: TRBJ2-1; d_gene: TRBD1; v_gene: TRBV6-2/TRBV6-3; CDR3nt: TGTGCCAGCAACCTTTACCCCGGGACAGGGGACTATCAAGGTGTGGATGAGCAGTTCTTC; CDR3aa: CASNLYPGTGDYQGVDEQFF
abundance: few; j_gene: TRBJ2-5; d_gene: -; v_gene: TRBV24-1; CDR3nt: TGTGCCACCAGTGAGATAGGGGGAGAGACCCAGTACTTC; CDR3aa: CATSEIGGETQYF
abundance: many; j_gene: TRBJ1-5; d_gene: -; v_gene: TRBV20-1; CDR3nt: TGCAGTGCTAGACAGGCATCCCATAGCAATCAGCCCCAGCATTTT; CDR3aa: CSARQASHSNQPQHF
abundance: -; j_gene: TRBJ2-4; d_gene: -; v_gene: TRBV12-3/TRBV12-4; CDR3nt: TGTGCCAGCAGTTACGAGACAGTAGCCAAAAACATTCAGTACTTC; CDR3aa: CASSYETVAKNIQYF
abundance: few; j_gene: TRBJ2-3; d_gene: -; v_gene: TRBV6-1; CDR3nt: TGTGCCAGCAGGCCGCGGACAGCGGCGGTAGACACGCAGTATTTT; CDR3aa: CASRPRTAAVDTQYF
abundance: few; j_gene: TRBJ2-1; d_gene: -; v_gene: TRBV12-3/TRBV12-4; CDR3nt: TGTGCCAGCACCTGGGGGTCGAGCGTCTCCTACAATGAGCAGTTCTTC; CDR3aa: CASTWGSSVSYNEQFF
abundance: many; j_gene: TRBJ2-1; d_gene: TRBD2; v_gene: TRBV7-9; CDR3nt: TGTGCCAGCAGCTCCCCACTAGCGGGGTGGGACAATGAGCAGTTCTTC; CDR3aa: CASSSPLAGWDNEQFF
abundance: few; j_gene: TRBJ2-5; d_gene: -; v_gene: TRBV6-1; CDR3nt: TGTGCCACTCGAGCCTGGCAGGGTAGCGAGAAGACCCAGTACTTC; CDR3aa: CATRAWQGSEKTQYF
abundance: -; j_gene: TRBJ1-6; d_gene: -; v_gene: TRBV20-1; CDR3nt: TGCAGTGCCCCCGACCCACTACATTCACCCCTCCACTTT; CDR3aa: CSAPDPLHSPLHF
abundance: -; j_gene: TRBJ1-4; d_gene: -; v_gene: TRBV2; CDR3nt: TGTGCCAGCAGTAACCGACTGGCGGGTGAAAAACTGTTTTTT; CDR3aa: CASSNRLAGEKLFF
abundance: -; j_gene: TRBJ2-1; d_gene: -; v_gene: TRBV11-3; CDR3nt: TGTGCCAGCAGCGTCGGGGCCCGAGGGGAGCAGTTCTTC; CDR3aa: CASSVGARGEQFF
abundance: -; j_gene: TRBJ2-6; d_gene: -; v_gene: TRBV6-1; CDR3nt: TGTGCCAGCAGAACTGGGGCCAACGTCCTGACTTTC; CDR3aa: CASRTGANVLTF
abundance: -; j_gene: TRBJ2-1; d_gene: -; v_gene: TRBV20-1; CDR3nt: TGCAGTGCTCCTTATAGGTTTCAATACAATGAGCAGTTCTTC; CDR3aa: CSAPYRFQYNEQFF
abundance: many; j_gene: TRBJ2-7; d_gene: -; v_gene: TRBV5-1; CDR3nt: TGCGCCAGCAGCTCCGACATCCCCGGCTACGAGCAGTACTTC; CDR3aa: CASSSDIPGYEQYF
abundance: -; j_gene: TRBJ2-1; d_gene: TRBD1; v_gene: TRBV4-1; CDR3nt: TGCGCCAGCAGCCAAGATCCCGGGACAGGGGGCGCGGGAACCCACAATGAGCAGTTCTTC; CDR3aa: CASSQDPGTGGAGTHNEQFF
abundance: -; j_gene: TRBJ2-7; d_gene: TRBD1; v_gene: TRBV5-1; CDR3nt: TGCGCCAGCAGCCATACCGGGACAGGGTTCTACGAGCAGTACTTC; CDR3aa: CASSHTGTGFYEQYF
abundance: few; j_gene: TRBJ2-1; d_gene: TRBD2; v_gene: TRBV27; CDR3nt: TGTGCCAGCACTAGGCTCGGGACTAGCGGGAGAGATGAGCAGTTCTTC; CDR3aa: CASTRLGTSGRDEQFF
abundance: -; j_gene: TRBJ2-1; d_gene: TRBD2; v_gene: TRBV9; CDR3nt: TGTGCCAGCAGCGCCTCCGGGACTAGCGGGACCAATGAGCAGTTCTTC; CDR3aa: CASSASGTSGTNEQFF
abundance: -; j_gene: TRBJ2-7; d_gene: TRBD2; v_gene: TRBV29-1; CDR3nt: TGCAGCGTTGGCCGGCGGGGGGCCTACGAGCAGTACTTC; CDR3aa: CSVGRRGAYEQYF
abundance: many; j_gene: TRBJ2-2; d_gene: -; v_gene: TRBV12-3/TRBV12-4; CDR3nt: TGTGCCAGCAGTTTAATCTTGGGCGGGGAGCTGTTTTTT; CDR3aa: CASSLILGGELFF